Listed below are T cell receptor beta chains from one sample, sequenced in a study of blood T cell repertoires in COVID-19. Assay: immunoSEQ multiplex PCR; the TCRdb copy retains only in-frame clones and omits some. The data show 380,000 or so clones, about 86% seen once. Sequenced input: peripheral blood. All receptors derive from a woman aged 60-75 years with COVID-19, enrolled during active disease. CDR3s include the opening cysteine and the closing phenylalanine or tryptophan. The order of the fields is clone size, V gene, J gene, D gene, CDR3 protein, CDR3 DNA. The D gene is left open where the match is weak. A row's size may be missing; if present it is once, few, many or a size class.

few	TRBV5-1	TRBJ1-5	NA	CASSFRGGNQPQHF	TGCGCCAGCAGCTTTAGGGGTGGCAATCAGCCCCAGCATTTT
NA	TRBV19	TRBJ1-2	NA	CASSIDLPGITSGYTF	TGTGCCAGTAGTATAGATCTCCCAGGGATAACCTCTGGCTACACCTTC
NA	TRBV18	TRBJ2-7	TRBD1	CASSPPGRQGYEQYF	TGTGCCAGCTCACCACCGGGGCGACAGGGCTACGAGCAGTACTTC
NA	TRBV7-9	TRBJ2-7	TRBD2	CASSRSAGRDYEQYF	TGTGCCAGCAGTCGTAGCGCGGGGAGGGACTACGAGCAGTACTTC
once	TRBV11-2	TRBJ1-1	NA	CASSLVQLDEAFF	TGTGCCAGCAGCTTAGTACAGCTCGATGAAGCTTTCTTT
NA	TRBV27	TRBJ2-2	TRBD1	CASGRTGQGGTGELFF	TGTGCCAGCGGCCGTACCGGACAGGGTGGCACCGGGGAGCTGTTTTTT
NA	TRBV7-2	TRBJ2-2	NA	CASSLGGVSRELFF	TGTGCCAGCAGCTTAGGAGGCGTCAGTCGGGAGCTGTTTTTT
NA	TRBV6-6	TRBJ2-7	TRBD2	CASSHLRGGESYEQYF	TGTGCCAGCAGTCACCTTCGGGGGGGGGAGTCCTACGAGCAGTACTTC
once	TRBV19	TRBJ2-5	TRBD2	CASRDLGGGGADETQYF	TGTGCCAGTAGGGACCTGGGTGGCGGGGGGGCTGACGAGACCCAGTACTTC
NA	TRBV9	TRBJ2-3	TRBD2	CASSGTSGATDTQYF	TGTGCCAGCAGCGGGACTAGCGGGGCCACAGATACGCAGTATTTT
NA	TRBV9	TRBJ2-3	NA	CASSVGRGRPDTQYF	TGTGCCAGCAGCGTAGGAAGGGGCCGGCCAGATACGCAGTATTTT
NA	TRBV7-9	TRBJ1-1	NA	CAARRDGGTEAFF	TGTGCCGCCAGAAGGGACGGGGGAACTGAAGCTTTCTTT
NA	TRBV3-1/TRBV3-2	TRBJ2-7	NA	CASSQGGAGGPLPHF	TGTGCCAGCAGCCAGGGCGGGGCAGGGGGTCCGTTACCGCACTTC
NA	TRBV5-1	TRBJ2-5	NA	CASSFDQETQYF	TGCGCCAGCAGCTTCGACCAAGAGACCCAGTACTTC
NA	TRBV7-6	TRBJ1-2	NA	CASSLVAGGWDGYTF	TGTGCCAGCAGCTTAGTAGCTGGGGGCTGGGATGGCTACACCTTC
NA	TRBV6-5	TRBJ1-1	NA	CASSYSRTGGGTEAFF	TGTGCCAGCAGTTACTCGAGGACCGGGGGTGGGACTGAAGCTTTCTTT
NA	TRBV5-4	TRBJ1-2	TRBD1	CASSPVTGDYGYTF	TGTGCCAGCAGCCCCGTGACAGGGGACTATGGCTACACCTTC
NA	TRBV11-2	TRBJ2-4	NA	CASSPRRGRGGNIQYF	TGTGCCAGCAGCCCAAGGCGGGGGCGAGGGGGAAACATTCAGTACTTC
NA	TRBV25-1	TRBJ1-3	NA	CASSVAGSSGNTIYF	TGTGCCAGCAGTGTGGCAGGCAGCTCTGGAAACACCATATATTTT
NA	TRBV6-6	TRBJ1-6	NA	CASSSRGGNSPLHF	TGTGCCAGCAGCTCCAGGGGCGGGAATTCACCCCTCCACTTT
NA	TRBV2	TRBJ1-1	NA	CAVRRTNTEAFF	TGTGCCGTTCGTCGGACAAACACTGAAGCTTTCTTT
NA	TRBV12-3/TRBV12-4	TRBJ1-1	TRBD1	CASSYRGSTEAFF	TGTGCCAGCAGTTACAGGGGAAGTACTGAAGCTTTCTTT
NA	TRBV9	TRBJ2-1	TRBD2	CASSHRGGHEQFF	TGTGCCAGCAGCCACCGGGGGGGCCATGAGCAGTTCTTC
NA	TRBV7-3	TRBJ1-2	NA	CASSPEGGDGYTF	TGTGCCAGCAGCCCCGAGGGAGGGGATGGCTACACCTTC
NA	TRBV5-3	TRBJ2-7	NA	CARSLGQFSYEQYF	TGTGCCAGAAGCTTGGGACAGTTTTCCTACGAGCAGTACTTC
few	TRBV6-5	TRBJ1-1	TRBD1	CASSYRGPGGRAEAFF	TGTGCCAGCAGTTACCGGGGGCCAGGGGGGCGAGCTGAAGCTTTCTTT
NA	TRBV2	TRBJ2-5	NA	CASSRDLQETQYF	TGTGCCAGCTCCAGGGACTTACAAGAGACCCAGTACTTC
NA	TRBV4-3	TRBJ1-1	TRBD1	CASSQDSGQGAWSTEAFF	TGCGCCAGCAGCCAAGATTCGGGACAGGGGGCATGGAGCACTGAAGCTTTCTTT
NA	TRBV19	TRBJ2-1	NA	CASSTRTMSSNEQFF	TGTGCCAGTAGTACGAGAACCATGTCCTCCAATGAGCAGTTCTTC
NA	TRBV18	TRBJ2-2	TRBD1	CASSPGQGTGGELFF	TGTGCCAGCTCACCCGGACAGGGGACCGGCGGGGAGCTGTTTTTT
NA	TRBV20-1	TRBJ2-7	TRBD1	CSASTGTGGAVQYF	TGCAGTGCTAGTACCGGGACAGGGGGCGCGGTGCAGTACTTC
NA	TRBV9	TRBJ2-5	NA	CASSVGGAGTQYF	TGTGCCAGCAGCGTAGGAGGTGCGGGGACCCAGTACTTC
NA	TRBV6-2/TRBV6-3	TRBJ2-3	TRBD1	CASSRGQENTQYF	TGTGCCAGCAGCAGGGGGCAGGAAAATACGCAGTATTTT
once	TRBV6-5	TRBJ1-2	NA	CASNRQANYGYTF	TGTGCCAGCAACCGACAGGCGAACTATGGCTACACCTTC
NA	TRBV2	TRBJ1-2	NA	CASSPEGSSGSYTF	TGTGCCAGCAGTCCAGAGGGCAGCTCCGGGAGCTACACCTTC
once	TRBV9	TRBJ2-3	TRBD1	CASSVNRGLRVTDTQYF	TGTGCCAGCAGCGTAAACAGGGGGCTGAGAGTAACAGATACGCAGTATTTT
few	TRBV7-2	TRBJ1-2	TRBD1	CASSLGQGNYGYTF	TGTGCCAGCAGCTTGGGACAGGGCAATTATGGCTACACCTTC
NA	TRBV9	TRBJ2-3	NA	CASSGGARTDTQYF	TGTGCCAGCAGTGGGGGGGCGAGAACAGATACGCAGTATTTT
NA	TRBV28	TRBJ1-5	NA	CASKLTPYSNQPQHF	TGTGCCAGCAAACTAACACCATATAGCAATCAGCCCCAGCATTTT
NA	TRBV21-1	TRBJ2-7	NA	CASSKAPDRGQGGTYEQYF	TGTGCCAGCAGCAAAGCTCCGGACAGGGGGCAAGGGGGGACGTACGAGCAGTACTTC